A single T cell receptor beta chain is shown here with its context. The antigen remains unidentified. Profiling relied on immunoSEQ multiplex PCR, and the TCRdb table lists in-frame clones only, not all of them. The sample carries approximately 240,000 clones, about 90% recorded once. This CDR3 contains 16 residues. Germline V CDR1 and CDR2: LNHDA, SQIVND (reference sequence). V was shortened by 4 bases and J by 5 bases, with 18 bases between the two germline ends. These data are taken from a study of cytomegalovirus exposure and HLA in healthy donors. Study-wide context: The 90 to 150 validation repertoires were produced on the same platform as the approximately 670 repertoires of the first cohort. This was reported in a later analysis.

Findings and caveats of the study: High sensitivity and specificity were reportedly achieved when the classifier diagnosed cytomegalovirus status. Subsequent analysis of the roughly 120 validation repertoires found a tendency for first-cohort TCR clusters to co-occur. Some TCR beta chains (around 160 of them) were listed as cytomegalovirus-associated.

Sequenced sample: PBMCs. The chain couples TRBV19 to TRBJ2-1, with D possibly TRBD1 on 5 matching bases. The source of this sequence is a woman aged 18-29 years in good health and CMV-seronegative. In DNA form, the CDR3 reads TGTGCCAGTAGTACCCGGGCAGGGTTTCGCGACAATGAGCAGTTCTTC. This codes for CASSTRAGFRDNEQFF.